This note documents a single T cell receptor beta chain sequence. V was clipped by 4 bases and J by 1 base; unmatched bases: 7. Germline values: CDR1 SGHRS, CDR2 YFSETQ. This CDR3 region has 15 residues. The method was immunoSEQ multiplex PCR; TCRdb's version includes in-frame clones alone and lacks a portion of them. The table includes a few hundred thousand clones, around nine tenths detected once. This record comes from a study of blood T cell repertoires in COVID-19. On the study more broadly: T cells, B-cell-depleted T cells, or PBMCs provided the cDNA or gDNA that served as material.

This chain uses TRBV5-1 with TRBJ1-1, with 7 bases identical to TRBD1. The sequencing sample was made of peripheral blood. The receptor's source is a man aged 60 to 75 with acute or convalescent COVID-19. CDR3 bases: TGCGCCAGCAGCACTAACAGGGGCCCGAACACTGAAGCTTTCTTT. It codes for CASSTNRGPNTEAFF.